These T cell receptor beta chains were read from a single sample in a study of OX40 agonist ivuxolimab in advanced cancers. Measured with immunoSEQ multiplex PCR; TCRdb has only the in-frame clones, and not every one. The sample contains tens of thousands of clones, approximately 91% of which appear only once. Sequencing was performed on CD4+ or CD8+ T cells sorted from blood, taken in a trial of the OX40 agonist ivuxolimab. The receptors were sampled from an adult with an advanced solid tumor such as melanoma, head and neck, liver or kidney cancer. The conserved cysteine and the conserved F or W are not part of the CDR3 here. The D gene is left open where the match is weak.

v_gene: TRBV30
d_gene: TRBD1
j_gene: TRBJ1-4
CDR3aa: AWSGTGDFEKLF

v_gene: TRBV6-4
d_gene: .
j_gene: TRBJ2-7
CDR3aa: ASSEWWGYEQY

v_gene: TRBV5-6
d_gene: .
j_gene: TRBJ2-2
CDR3aa: ASTSGWNTGELF

v_gene: TRBV4-1
d_gene: .
j_gene: TRBJ1-5
CDR3aa: ASSLRDTGSNQPQH

v_gene: TRBV28
d_gene: .
j_gene: TRBJ1-5
CDR3aa: ASMIDYSNQPQH

v_gene: TRBV7-8
d_gene: .
j_gene: TRBJ1-4
CDR3aa: AILTRDPREKLF

v_gene: TRBV9
d_gene: TRBD2
j_gene: TRBJ2-7
CDR3aa: ASSVSLAGDSYEQY

v_gene: TRBV13
d_gene: .
j_gene: TRBJ2-7
CDR3aa: ASSLGRGRAYEQY

v_gene: TRBV29-1
d_gene: .
j_gene: TRBJ2-6
CDR3aa: SVQGGANVLT

v_gene: TRBV5-6
d_gene: .
j_gene: TRBJ2-7
CDR3aa: ASSLGQSYEQY

v_gene: TRBV19
d_gene: TRBD1
j_gene: TRBJ2-1
CDR3aa: ASTGTTGGVWNEQF

v_gene: TRBV13
d_gene: TRBD2
j_gene: TRBJ2-3
CDR3aa: ASSLVTSGSSTDTQY